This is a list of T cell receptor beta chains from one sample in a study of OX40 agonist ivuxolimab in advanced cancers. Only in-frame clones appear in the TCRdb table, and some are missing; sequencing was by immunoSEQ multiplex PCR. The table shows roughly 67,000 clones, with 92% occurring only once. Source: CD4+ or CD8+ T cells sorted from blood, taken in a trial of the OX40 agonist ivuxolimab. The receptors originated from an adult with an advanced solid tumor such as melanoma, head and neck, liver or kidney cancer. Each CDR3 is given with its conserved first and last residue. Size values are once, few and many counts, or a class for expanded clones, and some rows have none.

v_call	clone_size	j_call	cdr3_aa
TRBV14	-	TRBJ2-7	CASSQFRGYEQYF
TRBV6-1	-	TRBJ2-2	CASSEDLPGALGSGELFF
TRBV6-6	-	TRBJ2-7	CASWRGVSYEQYF
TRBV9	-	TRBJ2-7	CASSAEGDRGLEQYF
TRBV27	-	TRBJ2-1	CASSYGTSTNEQFF
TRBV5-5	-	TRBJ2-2	CASSLEGRGNTGELFF
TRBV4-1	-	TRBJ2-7	CASSHATSGVYEQYF
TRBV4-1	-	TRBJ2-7	CASSQVWGWSLDSYEQYF
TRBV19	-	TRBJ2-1	CASRGANEQFF
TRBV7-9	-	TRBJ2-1	CASSLFGGEQFF
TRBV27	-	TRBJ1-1	CASSIATGVGTEAFF
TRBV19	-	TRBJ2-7	CASSSTSGGSYEQYF
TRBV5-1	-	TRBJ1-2	CASSPGTGFNYGYTF
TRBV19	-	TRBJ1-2	CASSPGKNYGYTF
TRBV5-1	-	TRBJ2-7	CASSSSGSSGQYF
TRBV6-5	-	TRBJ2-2	CASSMGQETGELFF
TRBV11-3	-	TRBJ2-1	CASSPGLAGGPGNEQFF
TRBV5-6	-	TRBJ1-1	CASSFDWNTEAFF
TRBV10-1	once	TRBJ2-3	CASSHDQGIPTDTQYF
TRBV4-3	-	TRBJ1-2	CASSRIGTGDGYTF
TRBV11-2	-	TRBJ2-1	CASSSSDRGGSYNEQFF
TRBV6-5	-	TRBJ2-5	CASSYGGQETQYF
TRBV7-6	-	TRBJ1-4	CASSKPGGGYEKLFF
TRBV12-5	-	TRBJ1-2	CASGLGGYGYTF
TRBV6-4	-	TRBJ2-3	CASSDSAGGPTDTQYF
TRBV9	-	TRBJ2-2	CASSVARGGVDTGELFF
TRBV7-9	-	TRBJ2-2	CASSTRQDTGELFF
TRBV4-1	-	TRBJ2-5	CASSQERSPSGQETQYF
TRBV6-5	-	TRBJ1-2	CASSGLTGNGYTF
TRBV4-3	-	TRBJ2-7	CASSQSQGYYEQYF
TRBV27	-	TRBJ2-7	CASSLLAGAVYEQYF
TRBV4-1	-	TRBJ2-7	CASSQVFSPDPYEQYF
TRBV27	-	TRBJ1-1	CASSFSGRDDTEAFF
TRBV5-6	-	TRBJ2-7	CASSFRHYYEQYF
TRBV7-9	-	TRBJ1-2	CASSQGGAGGLYGYTF
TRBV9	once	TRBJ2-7	CASSAADGSSYEQYF
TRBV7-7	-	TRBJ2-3	CASSFGLGEADTQYF
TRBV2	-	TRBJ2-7	CASREGPFPSYEQYF
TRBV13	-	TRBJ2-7	CASSLEGSYEQYF
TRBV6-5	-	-	CATKSGTVGYEQYF
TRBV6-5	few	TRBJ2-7	CASSYSTSGGAEQYF
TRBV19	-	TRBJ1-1	CASSTRQGWNTEAFF